This is a list of T cell receptor beta chains from one sample in a study of blood T cell repertoires in COVID-19. The table came from immunoSEQ multiplex PCR; TCRdb's copy has only in-frame clones and leaves some out. This sample has 350,000 to 550,000 clones, with approximately 90% found just once. Sequencing was carried out using peripheral blood. Receptors were obtained from a woman aged 25 to 39 with acute or convalescent COVID-19. CDR3s include the opening cysteine and the closing phenylalanine or tryptophan. Fields, in order: J gene, V gene, clone size, D gene, CDR3 DNA, CDR3 protein. D genes are given only for firm matches. Clone size appears in some rows only: once, few, many, or a class for an expanded clone.

TRBJ1-2 | TRBV12-3/TRBV12-4 | . | . | TGTGCCAGCAGCCCTACAGGGTGGCGTGGCTACACCTTC | CASSPTGWRGYTF
TRBJ2-7 | TRBV30 | . | . | TGTGCCTGGAGTGTAAAGGGGCCCTACGAGCAGTACTTC | CAWSVKGPYEQYF
TRBJ2-5 | TRBV30 | . | . | TGTGCCTGGAGTCCCGGGGAAGTCCAAGAGACCCAGTACTTC | CAWSPGEVQETQYF
TRBJ2-5 | TRBV2 | . | TRBD2 | TGTGCCAGCATTCCACCCCCCGGGGGACTAGCGGGGCAAGAGACCCAGTACTTC | CASIPPPGGLAGQETQYF
TRBJ2-2 | TRBV4-1 | once | TRBD2 | TGCGCCAGCAGCCAAGGGGGGGGTAACACCGGGGAGCTGTTTTTT | CASSQGGGNTGELFF
TRBJ2-3 | TRBV10-2 | . | . | TGCGCCAGCAGTACGCGAGATACGCAGTATTTT | CASSTRDTQYF
TRBJ1-6 | TRBV11-2 | . | . | TGTGCCAGCAGCTCTTCAGGGTGGGTCGGTTCACCCCTCCACTTT | CASSSSGWVGSPLHF
TRBJ2-3 | TRBV4-2 | . | TRBD1 | TGTGCCAGCAGTGCAGGGGGCTACACAGATACGCAGTATTTT | CASSAGGYTDTQYF
TRBJ2-7 | TRBV9 | . | TRBD1 | TGTGCCAGCAGCGGGACAGGGATAGACGAGCAGTACTTC | CASSGTGIDEQYF
TRBJ2-1 | TRBV6-2/TRBV6-3 | . | . | TGTGCCAGCAGTCTCAGGGGATCCTACAATGAGCAGTTCTTC | CASSLRGSYNEQFF
TRBJ2-1 | TRBV7-6 | . | TRBD2 | TGTGCCAGCAGCTTAAGGACTAGCGGGGGCGACTCCTACAATGAGCAGTTCTTC | CASSLRTSGGDSYNEQFF
TRBJ1-1 | TRBV5-4 | . | . | TGTGCCAGCGGACCGCGGACGGGAGCGTCTGAAGCTTTCTTT | CASGPRTGASEAFF
TRBJ1-5 | TRBV18 | few | TRBD1 | TGTGCCAGCTCACCACGCCGGGACAGGAGGTATCAGCCCCAGCATTTT | CASSPRRDRRYQPQHF
TRBJ2-1 | TRBV2 | . | TRBD2 | TGTGCCAGCAGTTCACTAGCGGGGTGGGGCAATGAGCAGTTCTTC | CASSSLAGWGNEQFF
TRBJ1-6 | TRBV6-6 | . | . | TGTGCCAGCAGTTACCGGGAGCTAGGACCCCTCCACTTT | CASSYRELGPLHF
TRBJ2-7 | TRBV30 | once | . | TGTGCCTGGAGTCCCTCGGCGGGGGAGCAGTACTTC | CAWSPSAGEQYF
TRBJ2-5 | TRBV18 | . | TRBD1 | TGTGCCAGCTCACCCCGACCGGGACAGGGGTCAGAGACCCAGTACTTC | CASSPRPGQGSETQYF
TRBJ2-1 | TRBV24-1 | . | TRBD1 | TGTGCCACCAGTCAGGGGGCCCAGTCCTACAATGAGCAGTTCTTC | CATSQGAQSYNEQFF
TRBJ2-3 | TRBV2 | . | TRBD2 | TGTGCCAGCATCTGGGGACTAGAGAATCCCTCACTGGCAGATACGCAGTATTTT | CASIWGLENPSLADTQYF
TRBJ2-5 | TRBV12-3/TRBV12-4 | . | . | TGTGCCAGCAGTTTATTTGTCAAAGAGACCCAGTACTTC | CASSLFVKETQYF
TRBJ2-3 | TRBV15 | . | TRBD1 | TGTGCCACCAGCAGAGATGCAGGGGGCGCATTGTATACGCAGTATTTT | CATSRDAGGALYTQYF
TRBJ2-1 | TRBV6-5 | . | TRBD2 | TGTGCCAGCAGTCCCCGGGGAGGGGCTTACAATGAGCAGTTCTTC | CASSPRGGAYNEQFF
TRBJ2-1 | TRBV9 | once | . | TGTGCCAGCAGCGCGATAGCGGAAAGCTCCTACAATGAGCAGTTCTTC | CASSAIAESSYNEQFF
TRBJ2-2 | TRBV5-6 | . | . | TGTGCCAGCAGCTTGTTTCACGGGGAGCTGTTTTTT | CASSLFHGELFF
TRBJ1-6 | TRBV5-5 | . | . | TGTGCCAGCAGCGTGGACAGCCTTGGTTACGTGTCACCCCTCCACTTT | CASSVDSLGYVSPLHF
TRBJ1-3 | TRBV20-1 | . | . | TGCAGTGCTAGTCCCGCGGGAGGAGACACCATATATTTT | CSASPAGGDTIYF
TRBJ2-1 | TRBV10-2 | . | TRBD2 | TGCGCCAGCACGGCGGGGGGGTACAATGAGCAGTTCTTC | CASTAGGYNEQFF
TRBJ2-7 | TRBV9 | . | . | TGTGCCAGCAGCGTAGACTCGGGACAAACCTACGAGCAGTACTTC | CASSVDSGQTYEQYF
TRBJ2-1 | TRBV4-2 | . | TRBD2 | TGTGCCAGCAGGCGTACTAGCGGGGGCCTCGGGAATGAGCAGTTCTTC | CASRRTSGGLGNEQFF
TRBJ2-7 | TRBV7-6 | . | . | TGTGCCAGCAGCTTAGAGGGACGGGCTGGACAGCCCTCCTACGAGCAGTACTTC | CASSLEGRAGQPSYEQYF
TRBJ1-2 | TRBV10-3 | . | . | TGTGCCATCAGTGAGCAGGGTGGCGGCTATGGCTACACCTTC | CAISEQGGGYGYTF
TRBJ2-1 | TRBV24-1 | . | . | TGTGCCACCAGTGATTTGGAGGGTTTCAAGCAGTTCTTC | CATSDLEGFKQFF
TRBJ1-1 | TRBV7-7 | . | . | TGTGCCAGCTCCTACAGCCTGAACACTGAAGCTTTCTTT | CASSYSLNTEAFF
TRBJ2-7 | TRBV9 | . | . | TGTGCCAGCAGCGCGGAACTCGGAGGAGGGACCTACGAGCAGTACTTC | CASSAELGGGTYEQYF
TRBJ1-1 | TRBV2 | . | . | TGTGCCAGCAGGGTCGGAGTAAACACTGAAGCTTTCTTT | CASRVGVNTEAFF
TRBJ2-3 | TRBV14 | . | . | TGTGCCAGCAGCCCCATCACAGATACGCAGTATTTT | CASSPITDTQYF
TRBJ1-1 | TRBV6-2/TRBV6-3 | . | . | TGTGCCAGCAGTTACTACTACCAGGGGTACACTGAAGCTTTCTTT | CASSYYYQGYTEAFF
TRBJ2-5 | TRBV10-1 | . | TRBD2 | TGCGCCAGCAGTGAGTCCTGGGAGGGTTCCAGGGAGACCCAGTACTTC | CASSESWEGSRETQYF
TRBJ1-5 | TRBV4-1 | once | . | TGCGCCAGCAGCCAAGCCCTCTACAGGCCCCAGCATTTT | CASSQALYRPQHF
TRBJ2-7 | TRBV12-3/TRBV12-4 | . | TRBD1 | TGTGCCAGCAGGGGGGACAGTTCCTACGAGCAGTACTTC | CASRGDSSYEQYF
TRBJ2-3 | TRBV3-1/TRBV3-2 | . | . | TGTGCCAGCAGCCAATACGGGGTGCTACCTAGCACAGATACGCAGTATTTT | CASSQYGVLPSTDTQYF
TRBJ2-7 | TRBV2 | . | TRBD1 | TGTGCCAGCTGTCGGGACAGGGGGCACGAGCAGTACTTC | CASCRDRGHEQYF
TRBJ1-2 | TRBV6-6 | . | . | TGTGCCAGCAGTTACCCAATTAGTGGGACTCTCTATGGCTACACCTTC | CASSYPISGTLYGYTF
TRBJ2-3 | TRBV5-1 | . | TRBD2 | TGCGCCAGCAGCTTGGATCGGGGGGTAACAGATACGCAGTATTTT | CASSLDRGVTDTQYF
TRBJ1-1 | TRBV11-2 | . | . | TGTGCCAGCAGCTTAGTGGCCAGGACTGAAGCTTTCTTT | CASSLVARTEAFF
TRBJ2-7 | TRBV4-1 | . | . | TGCGCCAGCAGCCACCTGTATTCCTACGAGCAGTACTTC | CASSHLYSYEQYF
TRBJ2-1 | TRBV23-1 | . | TRBD1 | TGCGCCAGCAGTCAAGCCAGCCCGGGACAGGGTTACAATGAGCAGTTCTTC | CASSQASPGQGYNEQFF